Each of the 15 T cell receptor beta chains below was sequenced from the same sample in a study of T cell responses to AZD1222 COVID-19 vaccine. Libraries were prepared by immunoSEQ multiplex PCR; TCRdb keeps only in-frame clonotypes and omits some of them. The repertoire holds more than 150,000 clones, roughly 94% seen once, with approximately 0.64% in the top ten. Sequencing used peripheral blood, obtained on day 0 of AZD1222 vaccination. The receptors come from an adult in good health.

The chain has TRBV11-2 and TRBJ2-7; 12 bases agree with TRBD2. Germline V gene sequence: CDR1 SGHAT, CDR2 FQNNGV. V lost 2 bases, J lost 2 bases, and 13 bases stayed unmatched. The CDR3 contains 19 residues. The CDR3 DNA follows: TGTGCCAGCAGCTTAAACTATGGGGCTAGCGGGAGGGAGCCCTACGAGCAGTACTTC. As protein: CASSLNYGASGREPYEQYF.

The chain carries TRBV15 and TRBJ2-2; no clear D. Germline CDR1 and CDR2: LNHNV and YYDKDF (reference sequence). V was cut by 2 bases and J by 3 bases, with 7 bases left in between. This CDR3 is built from 14 residues. CDR3 bases: TGTGCCACCAGCAGAAGCACTGACACCGGGGAGCTGTTTTTT. Translating gives CATSRSTDTGELFF.

The V call is TRBV11-3, the J call TRBJ1-1, with D hard to call. The CDR3 runs 13 residues. CDR1 and CDR2 from the germline V gene are SGHNT and YENEEA. Trimming pared 5 bases from V and 1 base from J, leaving 8 bases between. CDR3 bases: TGTGCCAGCAGCCCGCGGCAGAACACTGAAGCTTTCTTT. This sequence encodes CASSPRQNTEAFF.

This rearrangement joins TRBV11-2 to TRBJ2-6; D gene ambiguous. Germline V gene sequence: CDR1 SGHAT, CDR2 FQNNGV. The CDR3 is 18 amino acids. Trimming left V 0 bases short and J 2 bases short, with 14 bases between. This CDR3 is CASSLEGKGDTGANVLTF. The CDR3 DNA reads TGTGCCAGCAGCTTAGAGGGAAAGGGCGACACTGGGGCCAACGTCCTGACTTTC.

This chain joins TRBV3-1 (or the pseudogene TRBV3-2) and TRBJ1-1, with 9 positions matching TRBD1. The CDR3 consists of 15 residues. Germline V gene lookup returns CDR1 LGHDT and CDR2 YNNKEL (reference sequence). With V trimmed by 0 bases and J by 1 base, 0 bases remained unmatched. The CDR3 sequence: CASSQEGQGNTEAFF. The CDR3, as DNA: TGTGCCAGCAGCCAAGAGGGACAGGGGAACACTGAAGCTTTCTTT.

This clone was seen only once. The rearrangement links TRBV28 to TRBJ1-3, with TRBD1 identical over 9 bases. The CDR3 runs to 14 residues. V was clipped by 6 bases and J by 3 bases; unmatched bases: 3. Germline V gene sequence: CDR1 MDHEN, CDR2 SYDVKM. The CDR3: CASSDRGDGNTIYF. CDR3 sequence (DNA): TGTGCCAGCAGCGACAGGGGGGATGGAAACACCATATATTTT.

The V call is TRBV7-8, the J call TRBJ1-2; D perhaps matches TRBD1 (6 bases). This CDR3 has 13 residues. V lost 3 bases and J 7 bases, leaving 12 bases between the germline ends. Germline V gives CDR1 SGHVS, CDR2 FQNEAQ. CDR3 DNA sequence: TGTGCCAGCAGCTTTTCGGGGGCCAGTGGCTACACCTTC. This encodes CASSFSGASGYTF.

CDR3 DNA sequence: TGTGCCAGCACTCGAGGGATGAGAGCTTTCTTT. It codes for CASTRGMRAFF. V is TRBV6-5 and J is TRBJ1-1, with D unclear. The length of the CDR3 is 11 residues. V lost 7 bases and J 10 bases, leaving 13 bases between the germline ends. CDR1 and CDR2 (germline): MNHEY, SVGAGI.

The rearrangement joins TRBV7-7 to TRBJ2-3; TRBD2 agrees at 8 bases. V lost 1 base to trimming and J lost 5 bases; unmatched junction nucleotides: 8. The length of the CDR3 is 16 residues. CDR1 is SSHAT, CDR2 FNYEAQ, per germline (reference sequence). The CDR3 nucleotides are TGTGCCAGCAGCTTAGGGCTAGCGGGCGGTGGAGATACGCAGTATTTT. Its translation: CASSLGLAGGGDTQYF.

The J gene is TRBJ1-2, the V gene TRBV30; D may be TRBD1 (5 bases). The CDR3 loop spans 12 amino acids. Trimming took off 3 bases at V and 8 bases at J, with 13 bases between the two ends. Germline assignment: CDR1 GTSNPN and CDR2 SVGIG (reference sequence). The CDR3 protein is CAWSGTESGYTF. The CDR3 region has the DNA TGTGCCTGGAGCGGGACTGAGTCCGGCTACACCTTC.

The chain has TRBV28 and TRBJ1-2; the match to TRBD1 covers 11 bases. The V gene's germline CDR1 is MDHEN and CDR2 SYDVKM. This CDR3 comprises 20 residues. The V gene end was trimmed by 4 bases and the J gene end by 1 base; junction bases not matched to a gene: 17. CDR3: CASSSPLVGQGVGVNYGYTF. The CDR3 nucleotides are TGTGCCAGCAGTTCCCCGTTAGTGGGACAGGGGGTAGGGGTTAACTATGGCTACACCTTC.

The chain joins TRBV9 to TRBJ2-1; 9 bases agree with TRBD2. Germline V gene lookup returns CDR1 SGDLS and CDR2 YYNGEE. The CDR3 consists of 15 residues. V dropped 0 bases and J dropped 7; count of bases not matched to a gene: 5. The CDR3 spells CASSVAAGGGNEQFF. The CDR3 DNA is TGTGCCAGCAGCGTAGCAGCGGGGGGCGGGAATGAGCAGTTCTTC.

The chain is built from TRBV7-8 and TRBJ2-2; 9 bases match TRBD2. Germline CDR1 reads SGHVS; CDR2 reads FQNEAQ. J gave up 7 bases and V 2 bases, and 8 bases lay outside the gene matches. The CDR3 consists of 16 residues. This chain's CDR3 is CASSLRTSEVLGELFF. CDR3 DNA: TGTGCCAGCAGCTTACGGACTAGCGAAGTCCTCGGGGAGCTGTTTTTT.

This clone was found once. CDR3 nucleotide sequence: TGTGCCAGCAGCCCGACTAGCGGGGGATCCGATACGCAGTATTTT. Translating gives CASSPTSGGSDTQYF. V and J are TRBV4-2 and TRBJ2-3; 12 bases match TRBD2. V lost 4 bases, J lost 6 bases, and 5 bases stayed unmatched. The germline V gene encodes CDR1 LGHNA and CDR2 YNFKEQ. The CDR3 is 15 residues long.

This chain joins TRBV5-1 and TRBJ1-1; D uncertain. Germline CDR1 and CDR2: SGHRS and YFSETQ. This CDR3 has 14 amino acids. V was pared by 0 bases and J by 1 base, with 7 bases between. The chain's CDR3 is CASSLGRANTEAFF. CDR3 nucleotides: TGCGCCAGCAGCTTGGGACGGGCGAACACTGAAGCTTTCTTT.